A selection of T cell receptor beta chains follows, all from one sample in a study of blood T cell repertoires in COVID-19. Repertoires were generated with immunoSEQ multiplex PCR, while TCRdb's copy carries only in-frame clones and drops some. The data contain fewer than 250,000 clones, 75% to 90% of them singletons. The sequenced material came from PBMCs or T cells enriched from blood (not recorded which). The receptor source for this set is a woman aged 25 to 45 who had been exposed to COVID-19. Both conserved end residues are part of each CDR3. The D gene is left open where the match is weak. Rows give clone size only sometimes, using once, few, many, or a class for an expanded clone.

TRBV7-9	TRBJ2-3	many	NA	TGTGCCAGCAGCTTAGAGAGTTTTAGCACAGATACGCAGTATTTT	CASSLESFSTDTQYF
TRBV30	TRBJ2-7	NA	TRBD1	TGTGCCTGGAGAGGACAGGGGCAATCGATAGAGCAGTACTTC	CAWRGQGQSIEQYF
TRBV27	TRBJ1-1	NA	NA	TGTGCCAGCAGTTTATCGACTGGGTATGAAGCTTTCTTT	CASSLSTGYEAFF
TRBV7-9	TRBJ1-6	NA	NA	TGTGCCAGCAGCCAAATACAGGGCGGGAATTCACCCCTCCACTTT	CASSQIQGGNSPLHF
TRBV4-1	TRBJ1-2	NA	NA	TGCGCCAGCAGCCAACCCAGGGATGGGGTCTATGGCTACACCTTC	CASSQPRDGVYGYTF
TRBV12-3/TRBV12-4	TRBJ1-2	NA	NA	TGTGCCAGCACCGCGAAGATAAACTATGGCTACACCTTC	CASTAKINYGYTF
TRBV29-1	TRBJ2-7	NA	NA	TGCAGCGTCACGGGGGGTTTACAGGGAGGAGACGAGCAGTACTTC	CSVTGGLQGGDEQYF
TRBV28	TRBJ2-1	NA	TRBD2	TGTGCCAGTCGACCGGGACTAGGGCTACTCTATGAGCAGTTCTTC	CASRPGLGLLYEQFF
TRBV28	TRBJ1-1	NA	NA	TGTGCCAGCAGTTTGGACAGCCTGAACACTGAAGCTTTCTTT	CASSLDSLNTEAFF
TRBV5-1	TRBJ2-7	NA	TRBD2	TGCGCCAGCAGCTTGGGACTAGCAAGCAATTCCTACGAGCAGTACTTC	CASSLGLASNSYEQYF
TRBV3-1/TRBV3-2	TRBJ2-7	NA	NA	TGTGCCAGCAGCGAGACATTCCCCCACGAGCAGTACTTC	CASSETFPHEQYF
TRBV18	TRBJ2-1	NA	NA	TGTGCCAGCTCACCACCTATAGTTGGCAATGAGCAGTTCTTC	CASSPPIVGNEQFF
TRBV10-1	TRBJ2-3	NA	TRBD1	TGCGCCAGCAGTGAGCAGGGGGTAGGAGATACGCAGTATTTT	CASSEQGVGDTQYF
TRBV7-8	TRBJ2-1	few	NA	TGTGCCAGCAGCTTAAAGAGGGAAGAACGAGGTCAGCAGTTCTTC	CASSLKREERGQQFF
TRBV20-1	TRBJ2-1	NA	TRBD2	TGCAGTGCTAGTTCCGGGACTAGCGGCTACAATGAGCAGTTCTTC	CSASSGTSGYNEQFF
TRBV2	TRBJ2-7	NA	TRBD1	TGTGCCAGCACCATGACAGGGGACGTTGCCTCCTACGAGCAGTACTTC	CASTMTGDVASYEQYF
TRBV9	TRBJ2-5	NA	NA	TGTGCCAGCAGCCAGCAACAGGGTCAAGAGACCCAGTACTTC	CASSQQQGQETQYF
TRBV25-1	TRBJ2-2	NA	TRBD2	TGTGCCAGCAGTGAGGGTAGCGGGAGGGCTTATGTCACCGGGGAGCTGTTTTTT	CASSEGSGRAYVTGELFF
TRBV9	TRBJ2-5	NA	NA	TGTGCCAGCAGCGTAGGGGCGTCAAATCAAGAGACCCAGTACTTC	CASSVGASNQETQYF
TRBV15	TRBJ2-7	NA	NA	TGTGCCACCAGCAGAGTTCAGCCCGGGGACGAGCAGTACTTC	CATSRVQPGDEQYF
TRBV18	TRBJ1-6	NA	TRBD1	TGTGCCAGCTCACCATACTCTGGGGACAGGGGAAATTCACCCCTCCACTTT	CASSPYSGDRGNSPLHF
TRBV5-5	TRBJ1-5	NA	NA	TGTGCCAGCGCTAGGACACCTGACAATCAGCCCCAGCATTTT	CASARTPDNQPQHF
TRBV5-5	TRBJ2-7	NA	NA	TGTGCCAGCAGTAAGACTCTCTACGAGCAGTACTTC	CASSKTLYEQYF
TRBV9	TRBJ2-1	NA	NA	TGTGCCAGCACCGAGGGAGTAATGGATTACAATGAGCAGTTCTTC	CASTEGVMDYNEQFF
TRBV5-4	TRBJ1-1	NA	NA	TGTGCCAGCAGCCCTTACATGAACACTGAAGCTTTCTTT	CASSPYMNTEAFF
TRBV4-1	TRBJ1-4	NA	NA	TGCGCCAGCAGCCACAGGGATGAAAAACTGTTTTTT	CASSHRDEKLFF
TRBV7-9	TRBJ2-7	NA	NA	TGTGCCAGCAGCTTAAGTTCCAGGGCCAACGAGCAGTACTTC	CASSLSSRANEQYF
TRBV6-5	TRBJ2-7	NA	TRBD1	TGTGCCAGCAGAACAGGGGAGCCTTACGAGCAGTACTTC	CASRTGEPYEQYF